The count of the clone carrying this TCR beta chain is one. Antigen: not known. Per the germline V gene, CDR1 is SGHKS and CDR2 is YYEKEE (reference sequence). There are 13 residues in the CDR3. V lost 4 bases, J lost 1 base, and 9 bases lay in between. This specimen comes from a study of cytomegalovirus exposure and HLA in healthy donors. The assay was immunoSEQ multiplex PCR, and TCRdb's table has in-frame clones only and misses some. In the table there are 82,000 or so clones, around 92% of which are singletons. Study-wide results and limits: The study labeled fewer than 200 TCR beta chains cytomegalovirus-associated. Most TCR sequences were seen very rarely across donors, but some public TCRs occurred in many.

The chain combines TRBV5-5 with TRBJ2-7; D gene unclear. The sequence was collected from a young man in good health and CMV-seronegative. Sequences were obtained from PBMCs. The CDR3 reads CASSPFESYEQYF. The CDR3 DNA follows: TGTGCCAGCAGCCCCTTCGAGTCCTACGAGCAGTACTTC.